This T cell receptor (beta chain) was captured in a study of cytomegalovirus exposure and HLA in healthy donors. Background on the study: From HLA-typed donors, an early data release held 70 million to 95 million unique TCRs.

Trimming left V 6 bases short and J 0 bases short, with 5 bases between. The CDR3 is 13 amino acids. Per the germline V gene, CDR1 is SNHLY and CDR2 is FYNNEI. This PCR relied on a set of 60 Vbeta primers and 13 Jbeta primers. Original processing methods: Unique TCR beta chains totaled roughly 80 million in a later count, with some 10 million of them shared. Some clones are missing from TCRdb's copy, which holds only in-frame ones; the method was immunoSEQ multiplex PCR. V, J and clone size derive from that table, while D and trimming were established from the DNA sequence. Its listing shows approximately 120,000 clones. General observations from the study: Most subjects' HLA-A and HLA-B alleles were reportedly predicted from TCR beta sequences. A later analysis linked a missense variant in DCLRE1C to the trimming of TCR beta V and J genes.

Remarks on this clone: What it recognizes is unknown.

This sequence was found in a man aged 40-49 years in good health and CMV-seronegative. The chain joins TRBV2 to TRBJ1-4; D unresolved. What was sequenced was PBMCs. The CDR3 region has the DNA TGTGCCAGCAGACAAGCAACTAATGAAAAACTGTTTTTT. Translation gives CASRQATNEKLFF.